These 15 T cell receptor beta chains came from one sample sequenced in a study of blood T cell repertoires in COVID-19. TCRdb's copy holds only in-frame clones and misses some; the assay was immunoSEQ multiplex PCR. The sample includes 100,000 or so clones, around 96% of them seen just once. Sequencing used peripheral blood. The receptors stem from a human donor with active COVID-19. The donor label of this sample is uncertain.

The CDR3, as DNA: TGTGCCAGCAGCATAGGGAGTAATCAGCCCCAGCATTTT. Its translation: CASSIGSNQPQHF. The V and J genes are TRBV11-2 and TRBJ1-5; D not certain. The germline V gene has CDR1 SGHAT and CDR2 FQNNGV. The CDR3 runs 13 residues. V lost 5 bases and J lost 4, with 9 bases in between. Complete variable domain (other parts from reference TRBV11-2 and TRBJ1-5): EAGVAQSPRYKIIEKRQSVAFWCNPISGHATLYWYQQILGQGPKLLIQFQNNGVVDDSQLPKDRFSAERLKGVDSTLKIQPAKLEDSAVYLCASSIGSNQPQHFGDGTRLSIL.

In its sample, this clone was seen once. CDR3 loop: CATSDPGRTDTQYF. CDR3 coding DNA: TGTGCCACCAGTGATCCAGGGAGGACAGATACGCAGTATTTT. This chain links TRBV24-1 with TRBJ2-3, with a possible D match to TRBD2 (6 bases). The CDR3 sequence is 14 residues long. CDR1 KGHDR and CDR2 SFDVKD come from the germline V gene. V dropped 3 bases and J dropped 3 bases, with 9 bases sitting between them.

The chain combines TRBV7-2 with TRBJ2-2, with D unclear. CDR3 length equals 14 residues. The germline CDR1 and CDR2 sequences are SGHTA and FQGNSA. Trimming took off 5 bases at V and 4 bases at J, with 11 bases between the two ends. The CDR3 protein is CASSAGSFTGELFF. CDR3 bases: TGTGCCAGCAGCGCCGGGTCTTTCACCGGGGAGCTGTTTTTT.

V usage is TRBV10-3 and J usage is TRBJ2-7; 8 bases align to TRBD1. Germline CDR1 ENHRY, CDR2 SYGVKD. CDR3 length: 14 amino acids. V trimming: 4 bases; J trimming: 2 bases; junction bases outside the gene matches: 4. The CDR3 bases are TGTGCCATCAGTGCAGACAGGGGACCCTACGAGCAGTACTTC. Its translation is CAISADRGPYEQYF.

This clone appeared once. This chain uses TRBV5-1 with TRBJ2-1; the D gene is possibly TRBD1 (6 bases). The CDR3 runs to 15 residues. Trimming stripped 0 bases from V and 4 bases from J, with 11 bases between. Germline V gene sequence: CDR1 SGHRS, CDR2 YFSETQ. The CDR3 is CASSLGQGTYNEQFF. CDR3 DNA: TGCGCCAGCAGCTTGGGTCAAGGGACATACAATGAGCAGTTCTTC.

This chain's CDR3 is CASSKRQESYEQYF. The CDR3 DNA reads TGTGCCAGCAGCAAAAGACAGGAGAGCTACGAGCAGTACTTC. The chain links TRBV5-8 to TRBJ2-7; D may be TRBD1 (6 bases). Germline V gives CDR1 SGHTS, CDR2 YDEGEE. The CDR3 is made up of 14 amino acids. The V end was cut by 4 bases, the J end by 3 bases, with 14 bases between.

The rearrangement links TRBV6-5 to TRBJ2-1; 10 bases align to TRBD1. The trim removed 7 bases at V and 4 bases at J, leaving 4 bases unmatched. The CDR3 sequence is 14 residues long. Germline V gene sequence: CDR1 MNHEY, CDR2 SVGAGI. The CDR3 here is CASTAGQGYNEQFF. CDR3 nucleotide sequence: TGTGCCAGCACCGCGGGACAGGGGTACAATGAGCAGTTCTTC.

The gene calls are TRBV5-4 and TRBJ1-6, with TRBD1 matching 7 bases. In germline, CDR1 is SGHNT, CDR2 YYREEE (reference sequence). This CDR3 has 16 amino acids. With V trimmed by 7 bases and J by 7 bases, 14 bases remained unmatched. The CDR3 nucleotides are TGTGCCAGCGGATTGGGACGCGAGGGGGCGAATTCACCCCTCCACTTT. Translating gives CASGLGREGANSPLHF.

The sample holds one count of this clone. J is TRBJ2-2 and V is TRBV7-2; D might be TRBD1 (5 bases). This CDR3 comprises 14 residues. Deletions cut 4 bases from V and 7 bases from J, with 13 bases between. Germline CDR1 SGHTA, CDR2 FQGNSA. CDR3 sequence reads: CASSSGPGNGELFF. CDR3 DNA: TGTGCCAGCAGCTCAGGTCCAGGGAACGGGGAGCTGTTTTTT.

V is TRBV7-9 and J is TRBJ2-3; tentative D call: TRBD2 (6 bases). The CDR3 contains 15 residues. Germline values: CDR1 SEHNR, CDR2 FQNEAQ (reference sequence). V was trimmed by 1 base and J by 2 bases, leaving 10 bases between them. For the CDR3, the DNA is TGTGCCAGCAGCTTAGGTTCGGGGGTCACAGATACGCAGTATTTT. Residues: CASSLGSGVTDTQYF.

The chain uses TRBV3-1 (or the pseudogene TRBV3-2) and TRBJ2-1, with TRBD2 matching 12 bases. In germline, CDR1 is LGHDT, CDR2 YNNKEL (reference sequence). V lost 4 bases and J lost 6; bases outside the gene matches: 7. The CDR3 has 16 residues. The CDR3 sequence: CASSLVGLAGSNEQFF. For the CDR3, the DNA is TGTGCCAGCAGCCTGGTAGGACTAGCGGGATCCAATGAGCAGTTCTTC.

The chain uses TRBV5-8 and TRBJ2-1; 7 positions agree with TRBD2. The CDR3 is made up of 17 amino acids. The ends lost 3 bases at V and 0 bases at J; junction bases unmatched: 9. Germline CDR1 and CDR2: SGHTS and YDEGEE. The CDR3 protein is CASSSLGGSSSYNEQFF. Written as DNA, the CDR3 is TGTGCCAGCAGCTCCCTCGGCGGGAGCAGCTCCTACAATGAGCAGTTCTTC.

The chain recombines TRBV7-9 with TRBJ1-2; a possible D gene is TRBD1 (5 bases). The CDR3 is 13 amino acids. CDR1 is SEHNR, CDR2 FQNEAQ, per germline (reference sequence). With 7 bases removed from V and 8 bases from J, the gap between germline ends came to 17 bases. The CDR3 here is CASTLRTPGGYTF. CDR3 nucleotide sequence: TGTGCCAGCACCTTGCGGACACCGGGCGGCTACACCTTC. Looking up the rest from reference TRBV7-9 and TRBJ1-2 gives the full variable domain: DTGVSQNPRHKITKRGQNVTFRCDPISEHNRLYWYRQTLGQGPEFLTYFQNEAQLEKSRLLSDRFSAERPKGSFSTLEIQRTEQGDSAMYLCASTLRTPGGYTFGSGTRLTVV.

This rearrangement joins TRBV12-3 or TRBV12-4 to TRBJ2-3, with D maybe TRBD2 (5 bases). CDR3 length: 13 residues. V dropped 7 bases and J dropped 10 bases, with 18 bases sitting between them. CDR3 amino acids: CASNPNSGKAQYF. As DNA, the CDR3 is TGTGCCAGCAATCCTAATTCGGGGAAGGCGCAGTATTTT.

The chain carries TRBV7-9 and TRBJ2-1; TRBD1 matches at 9 bases. The germline gives CDR1 SEHNR, CDR2 FQNEAQ (reference sequence). The junction had 11 bases not matched to a gene; V was cut back by 5 bases and J by 0 bases. This CDR3 has 18 residues. The CDR3 DNA is TGTGCCAGCAGCCAAAAACAGGGGGCGGTCAGCTCCTACAATGAGCAGTTCTTC. Translation gives CASSQKQGAVSSYNEQFF. The entire variable domain, with the rest obtained from reference TRBV7-9 and TRBJ2-1, is as follows: DTGVSQNPRHKITKRGQNVTFRCDPISEHNRLYWYRQTLGQGPEFLTYFQNEAQLEKSRLLSDRFSAERPKGSFSTLEIQRTEQGDSAMYLCASSQKQGAVSSYNEQFFGPGTRLTVL.